Sequencing of this TCR beta chain was carried out in a study of cytomegalovirus exposure and HLA in healthy donors. Study-wide points: Earlier analysis looked at TCR beta V segments, and most were productive about 90% or about 30% of the time.

The V gene's germline CDR1 is SGHDT and CDR2 YYEEEE. CDR3 length equals 16 residues. Trimming removed 5 bases at V and 3 bases at J, with 20 bases between. PCR involved 60 Vbeta and 13 Jbeta primers. Method: immunoSEQ multiplex PCR; TCRdb's copy keeps in-frame clones and lacks some. The sample holds about 92,000 clones, 81% seen once. Regarding this clone: Its antigen is undetermined.

The clonotype originates from a girl aged 2-10 years in good health and CMV-seropositive. The chain has TRBV5-6 and TRBJ1-1; no definite D call. The specimen sequenced was PBMCs. CDR3 sequence reads: CASRSKPRGWDTEAFF. CDR3 nucleotide sequence: TGTGCCAGCAGGTCGAAGCCTCGGGGTTGGGACACTGAAGCTTTCTTT.